This T cell receptor (beta chain) was sequenced in a study of cytomegalovirus exposure and HLA in healthy donors (dated by TCRdb to about 2017). With respect to the entire study: According to a later analysis, one platform produced both the roughly 130 validation repertoires and the 550 to 800 repertoires of the first cohort. The aim of the study was to test whether cataloging public T cell receptors could identify signatures of past pathogen exposure. In addition to the first cohort of 666 subjects, a separate validation cohort of approximately 130 different subjects was used. To predict cytomegalovirus infection status, the study brought together high-throughput TCR immunosequencing, statistical association of individual TCRs with disease status, and machine learning. Overall study results and their limits: The authors suggested that the approach could potentially be generalized to other disease states and immunological phenotypes. The study listed 150 to 200 TCR beta chains as associated with cytomegalovirus. In both the original and validation cohorts, the classifier was reported to diagnose cytomegalovirus status with high specificity and sensitivity. A later analysis had no HLA typing for the validation cohort, so co-occurrence there was scored across all 110 or so repertoires. Most TCR sequences were seen in very few donors, while some public TCRs were found in many individuals. A later analysis found that TCRs clustered in the first cohort also tended to co-occur in the 100 to 150 validation repertoires, with approximately 94% of cluster scores above 0. In vitro tests confirmed that a few of the cytomegalovirus-associated TCR beta chains recognize cytomegalovirus antigens.

Concerning this clone: Its antigen specificity is not known. No much larger clone exists at a distance of one base, and base qualities are not known.

Library preparation was by the immunoSEQ multiplex PCR assay. The authors' pipeline ran thus. To diagnose cytomegalovirus status from the catalog of TCR beta chain sequences, a statistical classification framework was built. TCRdb provides this immuneACCESS table in a form limited to in-frame rearrangements. Some clones are lacking; in checked studies, under half of them reflect an unresolved V gene, and why the rest are absent is not known. V, J and clone size reflect that table, while D and trimming were determined from the DNA. In all, the sample holds about 250,000 clones, and about 90% of those were seen once. Of the sample, about 12% falls within the top ten clones. The donors belonged to the validation cohort of under 150 subjects, which was separate from the roughly 670-subject first cohort. The origin of this receptor is a young man in good health and CMV-seropositive. Material: PBMCs.

The nucleotides read TGTGCCAGCAGCTTAGGTAGTCAAATCTACGAGCAGTACTTC. Translation gives CASSLGSQIYEQYF. Rearrangement joined TRBV13 to TRBJ2-7, with the D gene too uncertain to name. V drops 0 bases and J drops 3 bases, leaving 9 bases in between. The CDR3 holds 14 amino acids from the cysteine to the phenylalanine. Just CDR3 DNA is preserved here, 42 bases in frame from base 1. CDR1 and CDR2 are drawn from the germline V gene (reference sequence): PRHDT, FYEKMQ. With the portions outside the CDR3 filled from the reference TRBV13 and TRBJ2-7 genes, the complete variable region becomes AAGVIQSPRHLIKEKRETATLKCYPIPRHDTVYWYQQGPGQDPQFLISFYEKMQSDKGSIPDRFSAQQFSDYHSELNMSSLELGDSALYFCASSLGSQIYEQYFGPGTRLTVT.